The rows below give T cell receptor beta chains drawn from one sample of a study of brain metastases from non-small cell lung cancer. Data came from immunoSEQ multiplex PCR; TCRdb stores just in-frame clones and leaves some out. The sample has roughly 4,000 clones; roughly 85% are singletons. The sample taken for sequencing was primary lung tumor tissue. The receptors were sampled from a donor aged 40 or over with non-small cell lung cancer. Each CDR3 is given with its conserved first and last residue. The D gene is left open where the match is weak. For some rows the clone size is stated as once, few or many, or as a class when expanded; others skip it.

clone_size j_call v_call d_call cdr3_aa cdr3_nt
- TRBJ2-1 TRBV3-1/TRBV3-2 - CASSQDRSSYNEQFF TGTGCCAGCAGCCAAGACAGGAGCTCCTACAATGAGCAGTTCTTC
- TRBJ2-2 TRBV29-1 - CSVVRQPGTGELFF TGCAGCGTTGTCCGGCAGCCGGGGACCGGGGAGCTGTTTTTT
- TRBJ1-3 TRBV6-5 - CASSPTGIGNTIYF TGTGCCAGCAGTCCTACAGGGATAGGCAACACCATATATTTT
- TRBJ2-7 TRBV3-1/TRBV3-2 TRBD1 CASSQGRTGPREQYF TGTGCCAGCAGCCAGGGACGGACAGGCCCTCGTGAGCAGTACTTC
- TRBJ2-3 TRBV25-1 TRBD1 CASSDRGSTDTQYF TGTGCCAGCAGCGACAGGGGAAGCACAGATACGCAGTATTTT
- TRBJ2-1 TRBV27 - CASSLGQGLGDEQFF TGTGCCAGCTCCTTGGGGCAGGGGCTGGGGGATGAGCAGTTCTTC
- TRBJ1-1 TRBV6-5 TRBD1 CASRAQGTEAFF TGTGCCAGCAGGGCACAGGGGACTGAAGCTTTCTTT
- TRBJ1-2 TRBV4-1 - CASSHPQDLRYGYTF TGCGCCAGCAGCCACCCACAGGACCTGAGGTATGGCTACACCTTC
- TRBJ2-5 TRBV9 - CASSVGSTQGQETQYF TGTGCCAGCAGCGTCGGGTCAACTCAGGGTCAAGAGACCCAGTACTTC
- TRBJ2-3 TRBV15 TRBD2 CATRKTSGGTDTQYF TGTGCCACCAGAAAGACTAGCGGGGGCACAGATACGCAGTATTTT
- TRBJ2-4 TRBV5-4 - CTSSPGQVNIQYF TGTACCAGCAGCCCCGGGCAGGTAAACATTCAGTACTTC
- TRBJ2-7 TRBV28 - CASSLYRYEQYF TGTGCCAGCAGCCTCTACCGATACGAGCAGTACTTC
- TRBJ2-7 TRBV18 - CASSPGDYEQYF TGTGCCAGCTCACCAGGCGACTACGAGCAGTACTTC
- TRBJ2-5 TRBV9 TRBD1 CASSVRQGAGETQYF TGTGCCAGCAGCGTTAGACAGGGGGCGGGAGAGACCCAGTACTTC
- TRBJ1-5 TRBV15 - CATSRGGNQPQHF TGTGCCACCAGCAGAGGTGGCAATCAGCCCCAGCATTTT
- TRBJ2-1 TRBV12-3/TRBV12-4 - CASLGRPNNEQFF TGTGCCAGTTTGGGTAGGCCCAACAATGAGCAGTTCTTC
- TRBJ2-3 TRBV2 - CASSEDGGPLIDTQYF TGTGCCAGCAGTGAAGACGGAGGCCCTTTGATAGATACGCAGTATTTT
- TRBJ2-7 TRBV7-8 - CASSLEESSGALGYEQYF TGTGCCAGCAGCTTAGAGGAGTCCTCAGGGGCCCTGGGATACGAGCAGTACTTC
- TRBJ2-7 TRBV18 TRBD1 CASSPRTGDPSYEQYF TGTGCCAGCTCACCGAGGACAGGGGATCCCTCCTACGAGCAGTACTTC
- TRBJ1-1 TRBV5-6 - CASRPEGVSNTEAFF TGTGCCAGCAGGCCTGAGGGGGTGTCGAACACTGAAGCTTTCTTT
- TRBJ1-3 TRBV7-7 TRBD1 CASSSGTGTGNTIYF TGTGCTAGCAGCTCCGGGACAGGGACTGGAAACACCATATATTTT
- TRBJ2-5 TRBV20-1 - CSAQYQETQYF TGCAGTGCTCAGTACCAAGAGACCCAGTACTTC
- TRBJ2-5 TRBV12-3/TRBV12-4 - CASSSGETQYF TGTGCCAGCAGTTCAGGGGAGACCCAGTACTTC
- TRBJ2-7 TRBV28 - CASSSYLQNSYEQYF TGTGCCAGCAGTTCCTACCTCCAAAACTCCTACGAGCAGTACTTC
- TRBJ1-3 TRBV19 TRBD1 CASGTGNGNTIYF TGTGCCAGCGGGACAGGGAATGGAAACACCATATATTTT
- TRBJ1-1 TRBV4-2 - CASRTGDGPGGNTEAFF TGTGCCAGCAGGACTGGGGACGGACCCGGAGGGAATACTGAAGCTTTCTTT
- TRBJ1-3 TRBV7-9 - CASSADRFSGNTIYF TGTGCCAGCAGTGCTGACAGATTCTCTGGAAACACCATATATTTT
- TRBJ2-2 TRBV7-2 - CASSLAQGGGNTGELFF TGTGCCAGCAGCTTAGCCCAGGGAGGTGGAAACACCGGGGAGCTGTTTTTT
- TRBJ2-7 TRBV10-3 - CAISGQAGYEQYF TGTGCCATCAGTGGGCAAGCGGGCTACGAGCAGTACTTC
- TRBJ2-7 TRBV4-1 - CASSQAVRAYEQYF TGCGCCAGCAGCCAAGCTGTTAGAGCCTACGAGCAGTACTTC
- TRBJ1-5 TRBV6-5 TRBD1 CASRNSGQLNQPQHF TGTGCCAGCAGGAACTCGGGACAGCTCAATCAGCCCCAGCATTTT
- TRBJ1-2 TRBV6-5 - CAVTANYGYTF TGTGCCGTGACAGCTAACTATGGCTACACCTTC
- TRBJ2-7 TRBV6-1 - CASSEANGGEQYF TGTGCCAGCAGTGAAGCCAATGGAGGGGAGCAGTACTTC
- TRBJ2-3 TRBV13 - CASSLQAAGYADTQYF TGTGCCAGCAGCTTGCAGGCAGCGGGTTACGCAGATACGCAGTATTTT
- TRBJ2-7 TRBV27 TRBD1 CASNRGPFGEQYF TGTGCCAGCAACAGGGGACCTTTTGGGGAGCAGTACTTC
few TRBJ2-7 TRBV9 TRBD1 CASSPWTGVDEQYF TGTGCCAGCAGCCCTTGGACAGGGGTCGACGAGCAGTACTTC
once TRBJ1-3 TRBV6-5 TRBD1 CASSYLSRGPGNTIYF TGTGCCAGCAGTTACCTGTCAAGGGGGCCGGGAAACACCATATATTTT
- TRBJ2-5 TRBV5-1 TRBD2 CASSRASGNQETQYF TGCGCCAGCAGCAGGGCTAGCGGGAACCAAGAGACCCAGTACTTC
once TRBJ2-2 TRBV7-3 - CASSLTRGAGELFF TGTGCCAGCAGCTTAACGCGGGGTGCCGGGGAGCTGTTTTTT
- TRBJ1-1 TRBV5-4 - CASSLVGSMNTEAFF TGTGCCAGCAGCTTGGTTGGAAGCATGAACACTGAAGCTTTCTTT
- TRBJ1-4 TRBV19 - CASSIYWGTGEKLFF TGTGCCAGTAGTATATACTGGGGGACTGGCGAAAAACTGTTTTTT
- TRBJ2-6 TRBV10-3 - CAISGAGANVLTF TGTGCTATCAGTGGAGCTGGGGCCAACGTCCTGACTTTC
- TRBJ2-3 TRBV7-3 - CASSLTRGTTNTQYF TGTGCCAGCAGCTTAACGCGGGGCACCACAAATACGCAGTATTTT
- TRBJ1-3 TRBV4-3 - CASSPQAPGWTSGNTIYF TGCGCCAGCAGCCCCCAGGCCCCAGGGTGGACCTCTGGAAACACCATATATTTT
- TRBJ2-4 TRBV5-1 TRBD1 CASSFDREGGIAKNIQYF TGCGCCAGCAGCTTCGACAGGGAAGGGGGCATAGCCAAAAACATTCAGTACTTC
- TRBJ2-7 TRBV24-1 TRBD1 CATSDTDRREQYF TGTGCCACCAGTGACACGGACAGGCGCGAGCAGTACTTC
- TRBJ2-3 TRBV6-2/TRBV6-3 TRBD1 CASSQGQGWTDTQYF TGTGCCAGCAGCCAAGGACAGGGATGGACAGATACGCAGTATTTT
- TRBJ2-7 TRBV6-2/TRBV6-3 TRBD1 CASSYNRGLYEQYF TGTGCCAGCAGTTACAACAGGGGTCTGTACGAGCAGTACTTC
- TRBJ1-2 TRBV18 TRBD1 CASSQTPGQGYGYTF TGTGCCAGCTCACAAACTCCGGGACAGGGTTATGGCTACACCTTT
- TRBJ2-5 TRBV30 TRBD2 CAWSVLGGIQETQYF TGTGCCTGGAGTGTACTCGGGGGGATCCAAGAGACCCAGTACTTC
- TRBJ2-3 TRBV4-2 - CASSQGTAMGDTQYF TGTGCCAGCAGCCAAGGGACGGCCATGGGGGATACGCAGTATTTT
- TRBJ2-3 TRBV15 - CATSRERASTDTQYF TGTGCCACCAGCAGAGAAAGGGCTAGCACAGATACGCAGTATTTT
few TRBJ2-6 TRBV11-1 - CASSFTGANVLTF TGTGCCAGCAGCTTTACTGGGGCCAACGTCCTGACTTTC
- TRBJ1-4 TRBV4-1 TRBD1 CASSQLGQGFEKLFF TGCGCCAGCAGCCAACTGGGACAGGGGTTTGAAAAACTGTTTTTT
- TRBJ2-3 TRBV28 - CASKPRRLLTDTQYF TGTGCCAGCAAACCCCGGCGACTACTCACAGATACGCAGTATTTT
- TRBJ1-3 TRBV7-9 - CASSLVVSGNTIYF TGTGCCAGCAGCTTAGTAGTATCTGGAAACACCATATATTTT
once TRBJ2-1 TRBV5-1 - CASSLGQGNEQFF TGCGCCAGCAGCTTAGGCCAGGGAAATGAGCAGTTCTTC
- TRBJ2-4 TRBV7-8 - CATEYLFKNIQYF TGTGCCACCGAGTATCTCTTTAAAAACATTCAGTACTTC
few TRBJ2-3 TRBV2 TRBD2 CASSAGTSAADTQYF TGTGCCAGCAGTGCTGGGACTAGCGCGGCAGATACGCAGTATTTT